This note documents a single TCR beta chain sequence. The CDR3 covers 15 residues. J was trimmed by 8 bases and V by 1 base; bases with no gene match: 6. Germline values: CDR1 SGHTA, CDR2 FQGNSA. These data come from a study of PD-L1 blockade in urothelial cancer. Background on the study: Samples of blood were analyzed 3 weeks (second dose) and 6 weeks after treatment start.

This table comes from immunoSEQ multiplex PCR, and its TCRdb copy is limited to in-frame clones, with some not included. Of about 81,000 clones listed, over 90% are singletons. This sequence was found in a man in his 60s with urothelial cancer. The material sequenced was PBMCs, taken around atezolizumab (anti-PD-L1) treatment. The chain recombines TRBV7-2 with TRBJ2-1; 9 positions agree with TRBD2. CDR3 sequence: CASSLVAGETYEQFF. Written as DNA, the CDR3 is TGTGCCAGCAGCTTAGTAGCGGGAGAGACGTATGAGCAGTTCTTC.